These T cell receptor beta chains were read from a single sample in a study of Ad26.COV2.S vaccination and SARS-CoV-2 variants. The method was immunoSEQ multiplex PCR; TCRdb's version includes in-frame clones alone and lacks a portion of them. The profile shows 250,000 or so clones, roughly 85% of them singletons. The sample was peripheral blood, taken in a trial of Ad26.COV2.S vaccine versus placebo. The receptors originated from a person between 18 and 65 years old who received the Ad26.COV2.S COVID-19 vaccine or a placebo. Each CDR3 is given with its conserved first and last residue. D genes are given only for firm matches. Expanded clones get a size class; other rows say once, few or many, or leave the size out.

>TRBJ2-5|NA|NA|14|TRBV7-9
TGTGCCAGCAGCTTAGTTGGGAACCAAGAGACCCAGTACTTC
CASSLVGNQETQYF
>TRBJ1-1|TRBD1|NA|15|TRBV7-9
TGTGCCAGCAGCTCAGAGACAGGGGGCCTTACTGAAGCTTTCTTT
CASSSETGGLTEAFF
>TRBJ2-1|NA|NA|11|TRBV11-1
TGTGCCAGCAGTCCCTCCAATGAGCAGTTCTTC
CASSPSNEQFF
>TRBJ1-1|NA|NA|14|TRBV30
TGTGCCTGGAGCATCGGGTTCCTGAACACTGAAGCTTTCTTT
CAWSIGFLNTEAFF
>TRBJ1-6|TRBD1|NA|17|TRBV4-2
TGTGCCAGCAGCCAAGGAAACCGGAGGACAGGGCTGTCACCCCTCCACTTT
CASSQGNRRTGLSPLHF
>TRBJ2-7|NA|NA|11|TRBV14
TGTGCCAGCAGCCACTCCTACGAGCAGTACTTC
CASSHSYEQYF
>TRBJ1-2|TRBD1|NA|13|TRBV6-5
TGTGCCCTCTCAACAGGGGGCCATGGTGGCTACACCTTC
CALSTGGHGGYTF
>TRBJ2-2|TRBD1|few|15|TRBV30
TGTGCCTGGAGCCCACGCACAGGGGTCACCGGGGAGCTGTTTTTT
CAWSPRTGVTGELFF
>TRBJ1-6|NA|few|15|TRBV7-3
TGTGCCAGCAGCTTAGGAACAGGGACGAATTCACCCCTCCACTTT
CASSLGTGTNSPLHF
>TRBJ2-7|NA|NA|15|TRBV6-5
TGTGCCAGCAGTTACACTGGGGGCCAGGCGCACGAGCAGTACTTC
CASSYTGGQAHEQYF
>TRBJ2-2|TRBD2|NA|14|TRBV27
TGTGCCAGCAGGTCCTCTAGCGGGGCCGGGGAGCTGTTTTTT
CASRSSSGAGELFF
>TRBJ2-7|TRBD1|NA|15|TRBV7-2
TGTGCCAGCAGCCGGGCCGGGACAGCCTCCTACGAGCAGTACTTC
CASSRAGTASYEQYF
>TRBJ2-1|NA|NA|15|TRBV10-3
TGTGCCATCAGTGGCCAGGGGAGCTCCTACAATGAGCAGTTCTTC
CAISGQGSSYNEQFF
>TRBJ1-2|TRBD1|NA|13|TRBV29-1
TGCAGCGTTGGGACGACAGGGAAGGATGGCTACACCTTC
CSVGTTGKDGYTF
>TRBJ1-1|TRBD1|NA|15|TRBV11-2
TGTGCCAGCAGCTTAGCCGGGACAGGGGGGAATGAAGCTTTCTTT
CASSLAGTGGNEAFF
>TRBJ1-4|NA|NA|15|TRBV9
TGTGCCAGCAGCGTATTGGGGGGGAGTGCTGAAAAACTGTTTTTT
CASSVLGGSAEKLFF
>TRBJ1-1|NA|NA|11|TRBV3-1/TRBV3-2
TGTGCCAGCAGCCAGGGAGGGGGAGCTTTCTTT
CASSQGGGAFF
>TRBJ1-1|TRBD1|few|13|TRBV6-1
TGTGCCAGCAGTGAAGCGGGGACAGTAGAAGCTTTCTTT
CASSEAGTVEAFF
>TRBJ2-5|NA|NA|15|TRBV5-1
TGCGCCAGCAGCTTGGGGCCGGCCAGGGGAGAGACCCAGTACTTC
CASSLGPARGETQYF
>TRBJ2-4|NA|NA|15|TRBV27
TGTGCCAGCAGTCGATCCCCATCGGCCAAAAACATTCAGTACTTC
CASSRSPSAKNIQYF
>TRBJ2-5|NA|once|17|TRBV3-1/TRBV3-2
TGTGCCAGCAGCCTATATTGGCTACAACACAACCAAGAGACCCAGTACTTC
CASSLYWLQHNQETQYF
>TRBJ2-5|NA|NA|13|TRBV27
TGTGCCAGCAGCCGGTACACCGCGGAGACCCAGTACTTC
CASSRYTAETQYF
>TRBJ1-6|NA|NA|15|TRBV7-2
TGTGCCAGCAGCTTCGGTGGATCGGGGAGCTCACCCCTCCACTTT
CASSFGGSGSSPLHF
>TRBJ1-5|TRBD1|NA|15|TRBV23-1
TGCGCCAGCAGTCGGGGGACAGGCCGGAATCAGCCCCAGCATTTT
CASSRGTGRNQPQHF
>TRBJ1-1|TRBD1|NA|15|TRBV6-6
TGTGCCAGCAGTTACTCGATCGAGGGGGCCGCTGAAGCTTTCTTT
CASSYSIEGAAEAFF
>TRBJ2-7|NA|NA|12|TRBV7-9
TGTGCCAGCAGCTTCGTCTCCTACGAGCAGTACTTC
CASSFVSYEQYF
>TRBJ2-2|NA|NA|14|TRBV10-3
TGTGCCATCAGTGCTAAGTCGAACACCGGGGAGCTGTTTTTT
CAISAKSNTGELFF
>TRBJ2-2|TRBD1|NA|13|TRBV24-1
TGTGCCACCAGTAACAGGGGTGTCGGGGAGCTGTTTTTT
CATSNRGVGELFF
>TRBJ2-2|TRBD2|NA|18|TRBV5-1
TGCGCCAGCAGCTTTATCGGGCTAGCGGGAGGTTATACCGGGGAGCTGTTTTTT
CASSFIGLAGGYTGELFF
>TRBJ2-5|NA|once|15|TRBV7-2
TGTGCCAGCAGCTTAGGTCCCAGTCTCCAAGAGACCCAGTACTTC
CASSLGPSLQETQYF
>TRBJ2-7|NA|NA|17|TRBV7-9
TGTGCCAGCAGACCCGGGATGGCGGGGGCCCGCTCCTACGAGCAGTACTTC
CASRPGMAGARSYEQYF
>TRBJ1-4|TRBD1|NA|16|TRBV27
TGTGCCAGCAGTCCGCGACAGGGTAGCGACTATGAAAAACTGTTTTTT
CASSPRQGSDYEKLFF
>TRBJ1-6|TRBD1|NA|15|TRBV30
TGTGCCTGGAGTGGGACAGGGGGCCATAATTCACCCCTCCACTTT
CAWSGTGGHNSPLHF
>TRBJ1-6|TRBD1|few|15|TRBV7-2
TGTGCCAGCAGCAAAAGACAGGGACAAAATTCACCCCTCCACTTT
CASSKRQGQNSPLHF
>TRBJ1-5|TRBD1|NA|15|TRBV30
TGTGCCTGGAGTCCGGGACAGGGGGCGGGTCAGCCCCAGCATTTT
CAWSPGQGAGQPQHF
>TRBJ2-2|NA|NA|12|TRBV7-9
TGTGCCAGCAGCTTAGTGCTCGGGGAGCTGTTTTTT
CASSLVLGELFF
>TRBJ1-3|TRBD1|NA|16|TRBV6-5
TGTGCCAGCAGTTCCCTTGACAGGGTCTCTGGAAACACCATATATTTT
CASSSLDRVSGNTIYF
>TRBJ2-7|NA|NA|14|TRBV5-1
TGCGCCAGCAGCTCGCCCACGGGCAACTACGAGCAGTACTTC
CASSSPTGNYEQYF
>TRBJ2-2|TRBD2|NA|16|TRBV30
TGTGCCTGGAGTGTTGCCGGGAGGCCGGACACCGGGGAGCTGTTTTTT
CAWSVAGRPDTGELFF
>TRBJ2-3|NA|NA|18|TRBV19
TGTGCCAGTAGTATTACGTGGGAGGATATACCTAGCACAGATACGCAGTATTTT
CASSITWEDIPSTDTQYF
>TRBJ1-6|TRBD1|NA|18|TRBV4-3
TGCGCCAGCAGCCCAGCGCTCGACAGGGAGATGGGAAATTCACCCCTCCACTTT
CASSPALDREMGNSPLHF
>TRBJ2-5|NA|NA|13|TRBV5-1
TGCGCCAGCAGCTTGGGGGGTGGAGAGACCCAGTACTTC
CASSLGGGETQYF
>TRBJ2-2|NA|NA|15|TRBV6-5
TGTGCCAGCAGTATCCCGGGACTCCACACCGGGGAGCTGTTTTTT
CASSIPGLHTGELFF
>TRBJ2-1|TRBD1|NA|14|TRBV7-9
TGTGCCAGCCCCCGGGACAGGGTACACAATGAGCAGTTCTTC
CASPRDRVHNEQFF
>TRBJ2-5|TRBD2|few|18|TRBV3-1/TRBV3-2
TGTGCCAGCAGCCAAGTCAGGACTAGCGGGAGGATGCAAGAGACCCAGTACTTC
CASSQVRTSGRMQETQYF